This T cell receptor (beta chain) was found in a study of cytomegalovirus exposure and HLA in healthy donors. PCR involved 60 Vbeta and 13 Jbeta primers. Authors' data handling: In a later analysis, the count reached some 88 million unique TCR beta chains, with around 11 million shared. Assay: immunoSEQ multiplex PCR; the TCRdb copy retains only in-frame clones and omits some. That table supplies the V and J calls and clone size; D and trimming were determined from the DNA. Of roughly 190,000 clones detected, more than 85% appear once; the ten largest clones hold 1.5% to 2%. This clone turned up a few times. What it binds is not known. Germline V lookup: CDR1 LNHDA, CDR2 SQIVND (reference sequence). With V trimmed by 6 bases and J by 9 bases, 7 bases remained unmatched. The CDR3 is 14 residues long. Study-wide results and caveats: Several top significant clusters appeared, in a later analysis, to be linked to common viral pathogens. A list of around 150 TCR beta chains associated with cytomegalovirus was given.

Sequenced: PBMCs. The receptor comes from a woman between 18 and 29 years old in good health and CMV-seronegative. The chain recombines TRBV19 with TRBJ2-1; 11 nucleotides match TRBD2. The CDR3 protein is CASRRLAGNSEQFF. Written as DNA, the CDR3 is TGTGCCAGTAGAAGACTAGCGGGAAATAGTGAGCAGTTCTTC.